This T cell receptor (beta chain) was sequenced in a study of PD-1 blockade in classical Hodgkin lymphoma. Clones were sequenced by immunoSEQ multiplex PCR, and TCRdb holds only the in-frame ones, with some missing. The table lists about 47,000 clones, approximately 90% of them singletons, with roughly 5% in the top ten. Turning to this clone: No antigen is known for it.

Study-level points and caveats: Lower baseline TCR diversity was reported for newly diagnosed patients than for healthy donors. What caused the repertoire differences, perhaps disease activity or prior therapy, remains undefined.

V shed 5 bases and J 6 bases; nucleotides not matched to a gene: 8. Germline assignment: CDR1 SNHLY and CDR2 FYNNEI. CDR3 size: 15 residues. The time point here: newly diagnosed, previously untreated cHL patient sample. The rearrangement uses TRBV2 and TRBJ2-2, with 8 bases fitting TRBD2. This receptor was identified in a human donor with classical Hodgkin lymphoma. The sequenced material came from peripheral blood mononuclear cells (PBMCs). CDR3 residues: CASSLGSGMPGELFF. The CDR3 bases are TGTGCCAGCAGTCTGGGTAGCGGGATGCCCGGGGAGCTGTTTTTT.